These T cell receptor beta chains were read from a single sample in a study of cytomegalovirus exposure and HLA in healthy donors. This table comes from immunoSEQ multiplex PCR, and its TCRdb copy is limited to in-frame clones, with some not included. The sample is made up of 90,000 to 150,000 clones, and the top ten hold around 4% of it. Sequenced sample: PBMCs. These receptors were obtained from a man aged 18 to 35 in good health and CMV-seronegative. Each CDR3 is given with its conserved first and last residue. Each record gives: CDR3 protein, J gene, V gene.

CDR3 protein: CASSYGTGNYGYTF
J gene: TRBJ1-2
V gene: TRBV6-6

CDR3 protein: CASSLGQPGVYEQYF
J gene: TRBJ2-7
V gene: TRBV7-7

CDR3 protein: CASSLNGGGGETQYF
J gene: TRBJ2-5
V gene: TRBV7-3

CDR3 protein: CASHLVQAHYTEAFF
J gene: TRBJ1-1
V gene: TRBV6-5

CDR3 protein: CASSETYYGYTF
J gene: TRBJ1-2
V gene: TRBV2

CDR3 protein: CASSVESATNEKLFF
J gene: TRBJ1-4
V gene: TRBV9

CDR3 protein: CASSTIGGEAFF
J gene: TRBJ1-1
V gene: TRBV19

CDR3 protein: CASSLGAGQGYEQYF
J gene: TRBJ2-7
V gene: TRBV5-4

CDR3 protein: CASSVAWTSSYEQYF
J gene: TRBJ2-7
V gene: TRBV9

CDR3 protein: CSVAVGRGGDEQYF
J gene: TRBJ2-7
V gene: TRBV29-1

CDR3 protein: CASSLVRTVSGANVLTF
J gene: TRBJ2-6
V gene: TRBV7-2

CDR3 protein: CAISDPGTGIPYEQYF
J gene: TRBJ2-7
V gene: TRBV10-3

CDR3 protein: CASSPHNEKLFF
J gene: TRBJ1-4
V gene: TRBV18

CDR3 protein: CASSPPGQSASISGYTF
J gene: TRBJ1-2
V gene: TRBV5-4

CDR3 protein: CASSATAGEAFF
J gene: TRBJ1-1
V gene: TRBV6-6

CDR3 protein: CASSVGTGPDSKQYF
J gene: TRBJ2-7
V gene: TRBV9

CDR3 protein: CASRPDGGGSYEQYF
J gene: TRBJ2-7
V gene: TRBV6-6

CDR3 protein: CASSEFLRTQYF
J gene: TRBJ2-5
V gene: TRBV6-1

CDR3 protein: CASSGQTLTLNQPQHF
J gene: TRBJ1-5
V gene: TRBV2

CDR3 protein: CASSPGTGVTYNEQFF
J gene: TRBJ2-1
V gene: TRBV5-1

CDR3 protein: CASSGGQGRTGELFF
J gene: TRBJ2-2
V gene: TRBV9

CDR3 protein: CASSVGTATEAFF
J gene: TRBJ1-1
V gene: TRBV6-1

CDR3 protein: CASIAGGPVSGANVLTF
J gene: TRBJ2-6
V gene: TRBV27

CDR3 protein: CASSQDLRKRLFF
J gene: TRBJ1-4
V gene: TRBV14

CDR3 protein: CASSFIPAYNEQFF
J gene: TRBJ2-1
V gene: TRBV27

CDR3 protein: CASTAGGDSAFF
J gene: TRBJ1-1
V gene: TRBV7-9

CDR3 protein: CASRLAGGVKNIQYF
J gene: TRBJ2-4
V gene: TRBV7-9

CDR3 protein: CAARQISGANVLTF
J gene: TRBJ2-6
V gene: TRBV6-1

CDR3 protein: CATPPGNTDTQYF
J gene: TRBJ2-3
V gene: TRBV6-1

CDR3 protein: CASSRGGLETQYF
J gene: TRBJ2-5
V gene: TRBV7-3

CDR3 protein: CASGGLAGSSYNEQFF
J gene: TRBJ2-1
V gene: TRBV6-1

CDR3 protein: CASSRAGGDYNEQFF
J gene: TRBJ2-1
V gene: TRBV6-4

CDR3 protein: CASKTGTSTYNEQFF
J gene: TRBJ2-1
V gene: TRBV5-4

CDR3 protein: CASTGLQETQYF
J gene: TRBJ2-5
V gene: TRBV6-1

CDR3 protein: CASMGGEETQYF
J gene: TRBJ2-5
V gene: TRBV28

CDR3 protein: CATSLTGAYGYTF
J gene: TRBJ1-2
V gene: TRBV15

CDR3 protein: CASSTTRHSNQPQHF
J gene: TRBJ1-5
V gene: TRBV19

CDR3 protein: CATSRVQGMDDEQYF
J gene: TRBJ2-7
V gene: TRBV15

CDR3 protein: CASSSLLWLAGEQYF
J gene: TRBJ2-7
V gene: TRBV7-2

CDR3 protein: CASSPGLAAWEQYF
J gene: TRBJ2-7
V gene: TRBV5-4

CDR3 protein: CASSLYGTGDGYTF
J gene: TRBJ1-2
V gene: TRBV5-5

CDR3 protein: CASSLGISRDEAFF
J gene: TRBJ1-1
V gene: TRBV28